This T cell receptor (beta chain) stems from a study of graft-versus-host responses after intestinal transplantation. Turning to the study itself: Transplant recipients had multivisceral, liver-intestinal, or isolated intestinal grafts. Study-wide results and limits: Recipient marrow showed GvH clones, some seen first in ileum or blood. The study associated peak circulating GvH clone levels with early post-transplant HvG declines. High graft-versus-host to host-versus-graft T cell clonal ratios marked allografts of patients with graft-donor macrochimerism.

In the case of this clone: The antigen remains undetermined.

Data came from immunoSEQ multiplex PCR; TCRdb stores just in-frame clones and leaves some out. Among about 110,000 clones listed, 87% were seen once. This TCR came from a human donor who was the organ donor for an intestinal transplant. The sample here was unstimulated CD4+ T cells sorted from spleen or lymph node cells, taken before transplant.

The DNA of the CDR3 is TGTGCCAGCAGCACACAGGGGTCCAACTATGGCTACACCTTC. As protein: CASSTQGSNYGYTF. The chain carries TRBV9 and TRBJ1-2; 7 positions match TRBD1. The CDR3 totals 14 residues. The V gene end was trimmed by 4 bases and the J gene end by 2 bases; junction bases not matched to a gene: 5. Germline values: CDR1 SGDLS, CDR2 YYNGEE.